Listed below are T cell receptor beta chains from one sample, sequenced in a study of T cells in Graves' hyperthyroidism and ophthalmopathy. MiXCR, run by TCRdb on the multiplex PCR reads, gives a single entry per CDR3 protein. The sample lists roughly 520,000 distinct CDR3 sequences, around 24% occurring once. Sequenced input: blood. The receptors were sampled from a woman aged 30 to 39 with Graves' ophthalmopathy. CDR3s include the opening cysteine and the closing phenylalanine or tryptophan. D genes are given only for firm matches. Size is omitted from some rows. Given values are once, few, many or a class for expanded clones.

clone size,J gene,V gene,D gene,CDR3 protein,CDR3 DNA
many,TRBJ1-2,TRBV4-1,TRBD1,CASSHPGQGYGYTF,TGCGCCAGCAGCCATCCGGGACAGGGTTATGGCTACACCTTC
few,TRBJ2-7,TRBV30,-,CAWSPGAAYEQYF,TGTGCCTGGAGTCCCGGTGCGGCCTACGAGCAGTACTTC
-,TRBJ2-6,TRBV29-1,-,CSVGTGWRHTGANVLTF,TGCAGCGTTGGAACCGGGTGGCGGCATACTGGGGCCAACGTCCTGACTTTC
many,TRBJ2-2,TRBV27,-,CASSQVGVGELFF,TGTGCCAGCAGTCAAGTCGGGGTCGGGGAGCTGTTTTTT
-,TRBJ1-6,TRBV6-1,-,CGSGVSPYNSPLHF,TGTGGCAGCGGGGTCTCGCCCTATAATTCACCCCTCCACTTT
few,TRBJ1-1,TRBV6-5,-,CASSYSFRGDTEAFF,TGTGCCAGCAGTTACTCTTTCAGGGGCGACACTGAAGCTTTCTTT
few,TRBJ1-3,TRBV11-2,-,CASSLEAAYSGNTIYF,TGTGCCAGCAGCTTAGAGGCAGCCTACTCTGGAAACACCATATATTTT
once,TRBJ1-2,TRBV20-1,-,CSARPSGVGGYTF,TGCAGTGCTAGACCCTCAGGGGTGGGCGGCTACACCTTC
-,TRBJ1-1,TRBV7-3,-,CASSLVESTEAFF,TGTGCCAGCAGCTTGGTGGAGAGCACTGAAGCTTTCTTT
many,TRBJ1-1,TRBV7-8,-,CASSVSGLAEAFF,TGTGCCAGCAGCGTTTCGGGGTTAGCTGAAGCTTTCTTT
-,TRBJ1-5,TRBV4-1,-,CASSLSQSTGEGNQPQHF,TGCGCCAGCAGCCTCTCCCAGTCCACGGGGGAAGGCAATCAGCCCCAGCATTTT
-,TRBJ1-2,TRBV28,-,CASSPGPPGKGYTF,TGTGCCAGCAGTCCTGGGCCACCAGGGAAAGGCTACACCTTC
-,TRBJ1-5,TRBV20-1,TRBD1,CSAPDRGGRQPQHF,TGCAGTGCTCCGGACAGGGGGGGAAGACAGCCCCAGCATTTT
many,TRBJ2-7,TRBV9,-,CASSSMGGASYEQYF,TGTGCCAGCAGCTCCATGGGGGGGGCCTCCTACGAGCAGTACTTC
many,TRBJ1-1,TRBV20-1,TRBD1,CSARPPQGAAEAFF,TGCAGTGCTAGACCACCCCAGGGGGCCGCTGAAGCTTTCTTT
many,TRBJ1-2,TRBV28,TRBD1,CASSDRGLGETF,TGTGCCAGCAGTGACAGGGGCCTCGGCGAAACCTTC
many,TRBJ2-7,TRBV12-3/TRBV12-4,TRBD2,CASSPNGRGGLYEQYF,TGTGCCAGCAGCCCGAACGGGCGGGGGGGCTTGTACGAGCAGTACTTC
many,TRBJ2-2,TRBV12-3/TRBV12-4,-,CASNLVGAGELFF,TGTGCCAGCAACCTAGTAGGGGCCGGGGAGCTGTTTTTT
many,TRBJ2-5,TRBV20-1,-,CSDRRGLETQYF,TGCAGTGACAGACGGGGGTTGGAGACCCAGTACTTC
many,TRBJ1-1,TRBV2,-,CASSESGRSNTEAFF,TGTGCCAGCAGTGAAAGTGGCAGGTCAAACACTGAAGCTTTCTTT
-,TRBJ2-7,TRBV3-1,TRBD1,CASSQDRTGREQYF,TGTGCCAGCAGCCAAGATCGGACAGGGCGCGAGCAGTACTTC
many,TRBJ2-5,TRBV5-1,TRBD2,CASSWGGSGAHYQETQYF,TGCGCCAGCAGCTGGGGTGGTAGCGGGGCGCACTACCAAGAGACCCAGTACTTC
-,TRBJ2-6,TRBV18,TRBD2,CASSPPGRAGANVLTF,TGTGCCAGCTCACCACCGGGGAGGGCTGGGGCCAACGTCCTGACTTTC
many,TRBJ1-5,TRBV6-5,TRBD1,CATNRGRGQPQHF,TGTGCCACTAACAGGGGGCGCGGACAGCCCCAGCATTTT
many,TRBJ2-5,TRBV3-1,TRBD2,CASSQDPSGVTQETQYF,TGTGCCAGCAGCCAAGATCCTAGCGGGGTAACCCAAGAGACCCAGTACTTC
-,TRBJ1-2,TRBV20-1,-,CSARVLRNYGYTF,TGCAGTGCTAGAGTCCTCCGTAACTATGGCTACACCTTC
-,TRBJ1-2,TRBV7-9,-,CASSLLEEGYTF,TGTGCCAGCAGCTTACTCGAGGAGGGCTACACCTTC
many,TRBJ2-5,TRBV20-1,-,CSGNQGSRMSRTQYF,TGCAGTGGAAACCAGGGGTCACGGATGTCCCGGACCCAGTACTTC
few,TRBJ1-2,TRBV12-3/TRBV12-4,-,CASSLDGTTYGYTF,TGTGCCAGCAGTTTAGACGGGACAACCTATGGCTACACCTTC
few,TRBJ1-2,TRBV20-1,-,CRPDGGGGYTF,TGCAGGCCGGATGGGGGGGGTGGCTACACCTTC
few,TRBJ1-1,TRBV4-2,-,CASSQKTPENTEAFF,TGTGCCAGCAGCCAAAAAACCCCCGAGAACACTGAAGCTTTCTTT
-,TRBJ2-7,TRBV12-3/TRBV12-4,TRBD1,CASSLGTVTYEQYF,TGTGCCAGCAGTTTGGGGACAGTAACCTACGAGCAGTACTTC
-,TRBJ1-1,TRBV30,-,CAWRRESNTEAFF,TGTGCCTGGAGAAGAGAGTCGAACACTGAAGCTTTCTTT
many,TRBJ1-2,TRBV14,-,CASSQDYAGVDGYTF,TGTGCCAGCAGCCAAGATTATGCGGGGGTAGACGGCTACACCTTC
many,TRBJ2-7,TRBV3-1,-,CASSQAPGGNEQYF,TGTGCCAGCAGCCAAGCTCCAGGGGGGAACGAGCAGTACTTC
many,TRBJ2-5,TRBV11-3,TRBD2,CASSPGLAGGFRETQYF,TGTGCCAGCAGCCCAGGACTAGCGGGGGGGTTCCGAGAGACCCAGTACTTC
many,TRBJ1-1,TRBV28,TRBD1,CASSKPGTGDTEAFF,TGTGCCAGCAGTAAACCCGGGACAGGGGATACTGAAGCTTTCTTT
many,TRBJ1-3,TRBV7-8,-,CASSLTASGNTIYF,TGTGCCAGCAGCCTGACAGCCTCTGGAAACACCATATATTTT
few,TRBJ2-7,TRBV12-3/TRBV12-4,-,CASSLGSLYYEQYF,TGTGCCAGCAGTTTAGGCAGTTTATACTACGAGCAGTACTTC
-,TRBJ1-1,TRBV6-1,-,CASSESVGGKGTEAFF,TGTGCCAGCAGTGAAAGCGTGGGGGGGAAGGGCACTGAAGCTTTCTTT
many,TRBJ2-7,TRBV6-5,TRBD1,CASSYGRTGGAVYEQYF,TGTGCCAGCAGTTACGGCCGGACAGGGGGCGCGGTATACGAGCAGTACTTC
many,TRBJ2-7,TRBV20-1,TRBD1,CSARPTGGYEQYF,TGCAGTGCTAGACCGACAGGGGGATACGAGCAGTACTTC
few,TRBJ2-2,TRBV20-1,-,CSASRPGTANTGELFF,TGCAGTGCTAGCCGTCCCGGAACAGCCAACACCGGGGAGCTGTTTTTT